The next 20 T cell receptor beta chains were all read from a single sample in a study of tumor and adjacent non-tumor tissue in lung cancer. No cell sorting was done before RNA was extracted from the tissue. The library came from three nested PCR rounds adapted from ARM-PCR protocols. From the multiplex PCR reads, TCRdb called clonotypes with MiXCR, one entry per CDR3 protein. The table lists about 110,000 distinct CDR3 sequences, roughly 74% of them singletons. Sample: lung tumor tissue. The receptors stem from a woman in her sixties or seventies with non-small cell lung cancer.

As to this clonotype: A junction end diverges from the germline sequence, so it may reflect a read error. The chain recombines TRBV20-1 with TRBJ2-2, with D possibly matching TRBD2 (5 bases). This CDR3 has 12 residues. Germline V lookup: CDR1 DFQATT, CDR2 SNEGSKA (reference sequence). The CDR3 spells CRVRSNTGELFF. The CDR3 DNA reads as TGCCGTGTTAGATCGAACACCGGGGAGTTGTTTTTT.

V and J are TRBV4-2 and TRBJ1-5, with a possible D match to TRBD1 (5 bases). Trimming removed 4 bases from V and 0 bases from J, with 22 bases in between. The CDR3 is 19 residues long. Looked up from germline, CDR1 is LGHNA and CDR2 is YNFKEQ. This chain's CDR3 is CASSRGRDRQLYSNQPQHF. DNA of the CDR3: TGTGCCAGCAGCCGAGGCCGGGACCGACAGCTTTATAGCAATCAGCCCCAGCATTTT.

About this clonotype: A read error may produce the germline difference seen at one junction end. The CDR3 loop reads CANRGDYQSQHF. DNA of the CDR3: TGTGCCAACAGGGGCGACTATCAGTCCCAGCATTTT. This chain joins TRBV6-2 or TRBV6-3 and TRBJ1-5, with TRBD1 matching 7 bases. The CDR3 has 12 residues. Germline assignment: CDR1 MNHEY and CDR2 SVGEGT.

About this clonotype itself: The junction differs from germline at one of its ends, possibly a read error. The chain links TRBV5-8 to TRBJ2-1; D possibly matches TRBD1 or TRBD2 (5 bases each). This CDR3 spans 15 amino acids. CDR1 and CDR2 from the germline V gene are SGHTS and YDEGEE. CDR3 sequence (DNA): TGTGCCAGCAGCTTCGGGGACCTCTCCTACACTGAGCAGTTCTTC. Translated: CASSFGDLSYTEQFF.

Concerning this clonotype: Because it lacks the conserved phenylalanine or tryptophan at the end, this CDR3 is likely a read error. The CDR3 nucleotides are TGTGCCAGCAGCTTAAGGGGGAACACTGAAGCTTTCTCT. Translation: CASSLRGNTEAFS. The chain recombines TRBV7-3 with TRBJ1-1; D not resolved. The germline V gene encodes CDR1 SGHTA and CDR2 FQGTGA. V was trimmed by 1 base and J by 1 base, leaving 4 bases between them. CDR3 length: 13 amino acids.

A remark on this clonotype: An end of the junction does not agree with germline; a read error may underlie this. This chain uses TRBV6-2 or TRBV6-3 with TRBJ2-5; D may be TRBD2 (6 bases). Germline CDR1 is MNHEY and CDR2 is SVGEGT. CDR3 length: 16 residues. CDR3 nucleotides: TGTACCAGCAGTTACTCTTCTAGCGTGAGAAAAGAGACCCAGTACTTC. Its translation is CTSSYSSSVRKETQYF.

The gene calls are TRBV6-2 or TRBV6-3 and TRBJ2-1; D ambiguous. Trimming took 7 bases from V and 7 from J, leaving 14 bases between them. The CDR3 is made up of 13 amino acids. Germline CDR1 reads MNHEY; CDR2 reads SVGEGT. The CDR3 protein is CASIDSGMNEQFF. The CDR3 nucleotides are TGTGCCAGCATCGATAGTGGGATGAATGAGCAGTTCTTC.

A note on this clonotype: One end of the junction is discordant with germline, which a read error may explain. This chain connects TRBV20-1 to TRBJ1-5, with D perhaps TRBD1 (6 bases). Germline V gene data show CDR1 as DFQATT and CDR2 as SNEGSKA (reference sequence). This CDR3 is built from 15 residues. The CDR3 spells CSASRQGGSNQPHHF. CDR3 in DNA: TGCAGTGCTAGTAGGCAAGGGGGAAGCAATCAGCCCCATCATTTT.

For this clonotype: Just one base apart from a much larger clone, this may be a read error. The chain links TRBV6-6 to TRBJ1-5; D perhaps matches TRBD1 (5 bases). The germline V gene encodes CDR1 MNHNY and CDR2 SVGAGI (reference sequence). The CDR3 covers 14 residues. The germline V and J ends were trimmed by 3 bases and 8 bases, with 14 bases remaining between them. The CDR3 reads CASSYRREGEPQHF. The DNA for the CDR3 is TGTGCCAGCAGTTATCGCAGGGAGGGTGAGCCCCAGCATTTT.

This chain links TRBV9 with TRBJ2-5; 9 bases fit TRBD2. Germline CDR1 and CDR2: SGDLS and YYNGEE. V was pared by 0 bases and J by 4 bases, with 7 bases of the junction left unmatched. This CDR3 is 16 amino acids long. CDR3 in DNA: TGTGCCAGCAGCGTAGGGACTAGCGTTCTAGGAGAGACCCAGTACTTC. The encoded protein is CASSVGTSVLGETQYF.

This clonotype was detected many times. CDR3 sequence: CASSLEIGRDEQFF. In nucleotides, the CDR3 is TGTGCCAGCAGCTTGGAAATAGGACGCGATGAGCAGTTCTTC. The chain links TRBV5-4 to TRBJ2-1; no definite D call. CDR1 and CDR2 (germline): SGHNT, YYREEE (reference sequence). The CDR3 has 14 residues. V was trimmed by 0 bases and J by 8 bases, leaving 12 bases between them.

In the case of this clonotype: A read error may produce the germline difference seen at one junction end. The chain is built from TRBV6-6 and TRBJ2-5; D gene uncertain. This CDR3 is built from 12 residues. CDR1 is MNHNY, CDR2 SVGAGI, per germline (reference sequence). The CDR3: CASSSAQESQYF. In DNA form, the CDR3 reads TGTGCCAGCAGTTCGGCTCAAGAGAGCCAGTACTTC.

In the case of this clonotype: The junction and the germline gene differ at one end; a read error may be behind it. The V and J genes are TRBV11-2 and TRBJ1-2; D perhaps matches TRBD1 (5 bases). This CDR3 comprises 16 residues. Germline V gene data show CDR1 as SGHAT and CDR2 as FQNNGV. CDR3 sequence reads: CANTPSTSDMSYGYTF. The CDR3 DNA follows: TGTGCCAACACCCCCTCCACGTCGGACATGAGCTATGGTTACACCTTC.

The V call is TRBV6-5, the J call TRBJ2-2, with 8 bases identical to TRBD1. The CDR3 totals 14 residues. Germline V lookup: CDR1 MNHEY, CDR2 SVGAGI. The CDR3 DNA sequence: TGTGTCATCAGTTTACAGGGGGATATCGGAGAGCTGTTTTTT. Translated: CVISLQGDIGELFF.

Concerning this clonotype itself: Given the absence of the conserved phenylalanine or tryptophan at the CDR3 end, a read error is likely. V is TRBV11-3 and J is TRBJ2-1; 11 nucleotides line up with TRBD2. Germline CDR1 reads SGHNT; CDR2 reads YENEEA. V lost 0 bases, J lost 7 bases, and 8 bases stayed unmatched. The CDR3 extends over 17 amino acids. The CDR3 region has the DNA TGTGCCAGCAGCTTAGATTTGACTAGCGGGACCCATAATGAGCAGTTCGTC. Translated, it gives CASSLDLTSGTHNEQFV.

This clonotype was seen repeatedly, ten times or more. This chain links TRBV19 with TRBJ2-2, with TRBD2 identical over 12 bases. CDR1 is LNHDA and CDR2 is SQIVND in the germline V gene (reference sequence). J lost 5 bases, V lost 11 bases, and 15 bases had no gene match. CDR3 length: 17 amino acids. In DNA form, the CDR3 reads TGTGCCTCATATCCCGGCGGTCTAGCGGGGGGGACCGGGGAGCTGTTTTTT. Translation gives CASYPGGLAGGTGELFF.

About this clonotype itself: A read error may account for a junction end that differs from germline. The chain recombines TRBV11-3 with TRBJ2-1, with TRBD2 matching over 12 bases. The CDR3 contains 17 residues. CDR1 and CDR2 (germline): SGHNT, YENEEA. CDR3 in amino acids: CDNSLESTSGSHNEKFF. In DNA, the CDR3 is TGTGACAACAGCTTAGAGTCGACTAGCGGGAGCCACAATGAGAAGTTCTTC.

As regards this clonotype: A junction end diverges from the germline sequence, so it may reflect a read error. Here the CDR3 reads CTSSRDRDIEAFF. The DNA of the CDR3 is TGTACCAGCAGTCGGGACCGCGACATTGAAGCTTTCTTT. V and J are TRBV11-1 and TRBJ1-1; TRBD1 is a possible D gene (5 bases). Germline loops: CDR1 SGHAT, CDR2 FQDESV (reference sequence). CDR3 length: 13 residues.

As concerns this clonotype: The CDR3 does not close with the conserved phenylalanine or tryptophan, likely indicating a read error. The limits of the CDR3 on the DNA are not certain, so only TCRdb's listed CDR3 is given. The rearrangement links TRBV11-3 to TRBJ2-2. Germline CDR1 reads SGHNT; CDR2 reads YENEEA. Termini included, the CDR3 measures 14 amino acids. The CDR3 protein is CASSLYGNIGELSI.

As concerns this clonotype: One junction end does not reproduce the germline sequence, and a read error may be involved. The V call is TRBV6-5, the J call TRBJ1-1; no definite D call. This CDR3 region has 15 residues. Per germline, CDR1 MNHEY and CDR2 SVGAGI. Written as DNA, the CDR3 is TGTGCCAGCAGTCCCTCTGACGGGTCGGGCACTGAAGCTTTGTTT. Its protein is CASSPSDGSGTEALF.